One and the same sample provided the 17 T cell receptor beta chains below, sequenced in a study of T cell responses to AZD1222 COVID-19 vaccine (dated by TCRdb to the early 2020s). The sample's time point, from its label and the paper: baseline before first vaccination. Library preparation was by the immunoSEQ multiplex PCR assay. TCRdb took over this immuneACCESS table, retaining in-frame rearrangements with V and J assigned. Such tables are incomplete; in checked studies, under half of the missing clones stem from an unresolved V gene, and the remainder is unexplained. This sample lists over 100,000 clones; 75% to 90% were detected once. The ten most abundant clones make up 2.5% to 4% of the sample. This material consisted of peripheral blood, taken on day 0 of AZD1222 vaccination. The source of these receptors is an adult in good health.

The chain links TRBV28 to TRBJ1-1; 7 bases match TRBD1. The germline gives CDR1 MDHEN, CDR2 SYDVKM. V was pared by 9 bases and J by 4 bases, with 5 bases of the junction left unmatched. The CDR3 has 12 amino acids. CDR3 DNA sequence: TGTGCCAGTCAGGGGGGAGTCACTGAAGCTTTCTTT. Protein product: CASQGGVTEAFF.

The CDR3 loop reads CASSLSPAYNEQFF. The CDR3 nucleotides are TGTGCCAGCAGCTTAAGTCCCGCGTACAATGAGCAGTTCTTC. This chain joins TRBV7-3 and TRBJ2-1; D is unclear. Germline assignment: CDR1 SGHTA and CDR2 FQGTGA. CDR3 size: 14 residues. Between the trimmed V and J ends, which lost 1 base and 4 bases, there was a span of 8 bases.

This clone showed up just once. CDR3 sequence: CASSFGRATNEKLFF. CDR3 DNA sequence: TGTGCCAGCAGTTTCGGGAGGGCGACTAATGAAAAACTGTTTTTT. This chain joins TRBV27 and TRBJ1-4; no reliable D call. CDR3 size: 15 residues. V dropped 3 bases and J dropped 2 bases, with 10 bases sitting between them. Germline V gene sequence: CDR1 MNHEY, CDR2 SMNVEV (reference sequence).

The rearrangement joins TRBV28 to TRBJ2-2, with D perhaps being TRBD1 or TRBD2 (5 bases each). Germline assignment: CDR1 MDHEN and CDR2 SYDVKM. There are 13 residues in the CDR3. This CDR3 reads CVTGPTNTGELFF. CDR3 sequence (DNA): TGTGTCACGGGACCGACGAACACCGGGGAGCTGTTTTTT.

V gene TRBV29-1 combines with J gene TRBJ1-2, with D tentatively TRBD1 (5 bases). From germline, CDR1 is SQVTM and CDR2 ANQGSEA. The ends were cut back, 1 base at V and 7 bases at J, with 7 bases in the middle. CDR3 length: 11 amino acids. In nucleotides, the CDR3 is TGCAGCGTTGAAGGCAGGGTTGGCTACACCTTC. Translated: CSVEGRVGYTF. The whole variable domain, filled in from reference TRBV29-1 and TRBJ1-2, reads SAVISQKPSRDICQRGTSLTIQCQVDSQVTMMFWYRQQPGQSLTLIATANQGSEATYESGFVIDKFPISRPNLTFSTLTVSNMSPEDSSIYLCSVEGRVGYTFGSGTRLTVV.

The chain recombines TRBV30 with TRBJ1-2; D possibly corresponds to TRBD1 (5 bases). Trimming left V 3 bases short and J 8 bases short, with 16 bases between. Germline lookup yields CDR1 GTSNPN and CDR2 SVGIG (reference sequence). The CDR3 runs to 13 residues. The CDR3 DNA follows: TGTGCCTGGAGCCCGTCCCCGGGGGGAGGCTACACCTTC. It encodes CAWSPSPGGGYTF.

The J gene is TRBJ2-3, the V gene TRBV7-9; 8 bases are a match to TRBD2. The V gene end was trimmed by 5 bases and the J gene end by 0 bases; junction bases not matched to a gene: 4. The CDR3 consists of 15 residues. Per germline, CDR1 SEHNR and CDR2 FQNEAQ (reference sequence). The CDR3 loop is CASSPTSASTDTQYF. The CDR3 nucleotides read TGTGCCAGCAGCCCGACTAGCGCAAGCACAGATACGCAGTATTTT.

The genes are TRBV4-1 and TRBJ1-5; weak D call: TRBD1 (6 bases). The CDR3 loop spans 16 amino acids. Trimming took off 1 base at V and 0 bases at J, with 10 bases between the two ends. From germline, CDR1 is MGHRA and CDR2 YSYEKL. CDR3: CASSQGQVYSNQPQHF. The CDR3 bases are TGCGCCAGCAGCCAAGGACAGGTTTATAGCAATCAGCCCCAGCATTTT.

The J gene is TRBJ1-3, the V gene TRBV15; no clear D gene. The CDR3 runs 16 residues. With 0 bases removed from V and 0 bases from J, the gap between germline ends came to 9 bases. CDR1 and CDR2 (germline): LNHNV, YYDKDF (reference sequence). The DNA for the CDR3 is TGTGCCACCAGCAGAGAGAGTTTCGACTCTGGAAACACCATATATTTT. This codes for CATSRESFDSGNTIYF. Combining the CDR3 with reference TRBV15 and TRBJ1-3 gives the whole variable domain DAMVIQNPRYQVTQFGKPVTLSCSQTLNHNVMYWYQQKSSQAPKLLFHYYDKDFNNEADTPDNFQSRRPNTSFCFLDIRSPGLGDTAMYLCATSRESFDSGNTIYFGEGSWLTVV.

The chain joins TRBV3-1 (or the pseudogene TRBV3-2) to TRBJ2-3; 10 positions agree with TRBD2. Germline CDR1 LGHDT, CDR2 YNNKEL (reference sequence). V gave up 4 bases and J gave up 4 bases; unmatched junction bases: 11. CDR3 length: 17 amino acids. In DNA form, the CDR3 reads TGTGCCAGCAGCCGCGCCATGCTAGCGGGAGTGGCAGATACGCAGTATTTT. Translation gives CASSRAMLAGVADTQYF.

The gene calls are TRBV30 and TRBJ2-7; no firm D call. V lost 1 base and J lost 9, with 10 bases in between. From germline, CDR1 is GTSNPN and CDR2 SVGIG (reference sequence). This CDR3 spans 11 amino acids. The CDR3 sequence is CAWSGGSGQYF. CDR3 nucleotide sequence: TGTGCCTGGAGTGGAGGTAGTGGGCAGTACTTC.

The rearrangement joins TRBV9 to TRBJ2-5; 8 nucleotides align to TRBD1. CDR1 is SGDLS and CDR2 is YYNGEE in the germline V gene. The CDR3 has 15 residues. The trim removed 3 bases at V and 0 bases at J, leaving 4 bases unmatched. CDR3 region: CASSGQGLYQETQYF. The DNA for the CDR3 is TGTGCCAGCAGCGGACAGGGGTTGTACCAAGAGACCCAGTACTTC. Using reference TRBV9 and TRBJ2-5 for the parts outside the CDR3, the full variable domain is DSGVTQTPKHLITATGQRVTLRCSPRSGDLSVYWYQQSLDQGLQFLIQYYNGEERAKGNILERFSAQQFPDLHSELNLSSLELGDSALYFCASSGQGLYQETQYFGPGTRLLVL.

The chain recombines TRBV9 with TRBJ2-1, with 9 bases identical to TRBD2. Germline V CDR1 and CDR2: SGDLS, YYNGEE. Trimming removed 2 bases from V and 5 bases from J; junction bases left unmatched: 8. The CDR3 length is 16 residues. CDR3 region: CASSVRTSVGNNEQFF. CDR3 sequence (DNA): TGTGCCAGCAGCGTCCGGACTAGCGTCGGGAACAATGAGCAGTTCTTC.

The chain links TRBV5-6 to TRBJ2-7, with TRBD2 identical over 8 bases. This CDR3 is built from 13 residues. Germline CDR1 reads SGHDT; CDR2 reads YYEEEE. Unmatched junction bases numbered 5, after V lost 4 bases and J lost 5 bases. DNA for the CDR3: TGTGCCAGCAGCCCAGCGGGAGCCGACGAGCAGTACTTC. Amino acids: CASSPAGADEQYF.

CDR3: CASSLSGGSETQYF. DNA for the CDR3: TGTGCCAGCAGTTTATCAGGAGGCAGCGAGACCCAGTACTTC. The chain couples TRBV28 to TRBJ2-5; possible D gene TRBD2, 5 bases. From germline, CDR1 is MDHEN and CDR2 SYDVKM. There are 14 residues in the CDR3. Trimming stripped 1 base from V and 5 bases from J, with 11 bases between.

This sequence joins TRBV5-6 and TRBJ1-2; no reliable D call. Between the trimmed V and J ends, which lost 1 base and 5 bases, there was a span of 9 bases. Germline CDR1 reads SGHDT; CDR2 reads YYEEEE. This CDR3 is built from 13 residues. The DNA of the CDR3 is TGTGCCAGCAGCTTGATTACGGGTTATGGCTACACCTTC. Translating it yields CASSLITGYGYTF.

Here the CDR3 reads CASSSNPGVGYGYTF. Written as DNA, the CDR3 is TGTGCCAGCAGCTCAAATCCAGGGGTAGGGTATGGCTACACCTTC. V is TRBV7-9 and J is TRBJ1-2; D may be TRBD1 (6 bases). V lost 4 bases and J 5 bases, leaving 17 bases between the germline ends. The CDR3 totals 15 residues. Per the germline V gene, CDR1 is SEHNR and CDR2 is FQNEAQ (reference sequence).